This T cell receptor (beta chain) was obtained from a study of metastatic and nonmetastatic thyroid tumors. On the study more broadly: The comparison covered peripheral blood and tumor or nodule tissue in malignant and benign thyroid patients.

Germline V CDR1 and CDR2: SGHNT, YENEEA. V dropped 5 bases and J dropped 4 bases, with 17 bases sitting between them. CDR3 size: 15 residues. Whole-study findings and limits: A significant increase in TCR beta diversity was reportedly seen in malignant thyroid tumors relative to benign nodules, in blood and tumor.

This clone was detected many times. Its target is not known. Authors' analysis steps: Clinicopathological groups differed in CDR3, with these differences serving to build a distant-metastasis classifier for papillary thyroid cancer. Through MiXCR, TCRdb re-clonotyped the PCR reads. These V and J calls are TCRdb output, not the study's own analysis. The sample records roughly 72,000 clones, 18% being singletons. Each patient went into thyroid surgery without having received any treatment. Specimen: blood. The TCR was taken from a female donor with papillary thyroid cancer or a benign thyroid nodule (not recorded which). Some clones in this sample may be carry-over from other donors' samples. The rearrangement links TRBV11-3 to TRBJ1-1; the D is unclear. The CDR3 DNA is TGTGCCAGCAGCGTTTGGGGAGGGCCGGGCACTGAAGCTTTCTTT. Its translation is CASSVWGGPGTEAFF.